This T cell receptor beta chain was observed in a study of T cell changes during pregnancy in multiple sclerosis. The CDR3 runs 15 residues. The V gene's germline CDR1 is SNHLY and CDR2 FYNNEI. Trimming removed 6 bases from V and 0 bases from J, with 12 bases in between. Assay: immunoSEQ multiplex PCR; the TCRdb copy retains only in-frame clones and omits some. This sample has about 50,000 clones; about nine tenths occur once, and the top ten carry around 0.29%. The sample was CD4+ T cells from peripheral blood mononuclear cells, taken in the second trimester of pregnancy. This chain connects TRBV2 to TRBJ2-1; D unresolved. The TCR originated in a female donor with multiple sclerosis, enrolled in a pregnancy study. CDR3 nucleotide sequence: TGTGCCAGCAGACCCACTACGAGCTCCTACAATGAGCAGTTCTTC. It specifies CASRPTTSSYNEQFF.